Detailed here is one T cell receptor beta chain. Antigen unknown. The data were obtained in a study of cytomegalovirus exposure and HLA in healthy donors. General study results and limits: Analysis was performed later, and it showed HLA-associated TCR beta chains to be more clonally expanded than equally common others. Later on, an analysis showed TCR association rates differing by HLA locus, with DRB1 the most and HLA-C the fewest. Common viral pathogens seemed to be connected with several of the most significant clusters, according to a later analysis. The authors reported that TCR beta sequences could predict HLA-A and HLA-B alleles. These predictions were accurate for most subjects in the first cohort.

PCR was performed using 60 Vbeta and 13 Jbeta primers. The assay was immunoSEQ multiplex PCR, and TCRdb's table has in-frame clones only and misses some. The sample contains roughly 220,000 clones, approximately 68% of which appear only once. Germline values: CDR1 SGHNT, CDR2 YYREEE (reference sequence). This CDR3 comprises 16 residues. V was clipped by 0 bases and J by 4 bases; unmatched bases: 7. The sequence was obtained from a woman aged 25 to 39 in good health and CMV-seronegative. The chain uses TRBV5-4 and TRBJ2-5; TRBD2 matches 9 bases. The specimen sequenced was PBMCs. CDR3 residues: CASSLGTRGGGETQYF. CDR3 sequence (DNA): TGTGCCAGCAGCTTGGGGACGCGGGGGGGAGGAGAGACCCAGTACTTC.